The following is a T cell receptor (beta chain) sequence with its context. This sample includes further DNA sequences coding for the same CDR3. The CDR3 totals 13 residues. The V gene's germline CDR1 is GTSNPN and CDR2 SVGIG (reference sequence). Trimming cost V 0 bases and J 3 bases, with 9 bases left between them. CD45RO-negative, CCR7-selected cells formed the naive CD8 fraction, which excluded terminally differentiated effector memory CD45RA+ cells. This specimen belongs to a study of shared clonotypes between healthy human individuals. Splitting of each subset's genomic DNA was done evenly across several immunoSEQ plates. TCRdb keeps only in-frame clones here, not all; method: immunoSEQ multiplex PCR. The sample lists about 2 million clones; roughly 95% were seen once.

This TCR derives from a man aged 18 to 30 in good health. Source material: naive CD8+ T cells sorted from blood. The chain recombines TRBV30 with TRBJ2-7; D possibly corresponds to TRBD2 (5 bases). CDR3 region: CAWSVGDGYEQYF. The CDR3 DNA reads as TGTGCCTGGAGTGTCGGGGATGGCTACGAGCAGTACTTC.